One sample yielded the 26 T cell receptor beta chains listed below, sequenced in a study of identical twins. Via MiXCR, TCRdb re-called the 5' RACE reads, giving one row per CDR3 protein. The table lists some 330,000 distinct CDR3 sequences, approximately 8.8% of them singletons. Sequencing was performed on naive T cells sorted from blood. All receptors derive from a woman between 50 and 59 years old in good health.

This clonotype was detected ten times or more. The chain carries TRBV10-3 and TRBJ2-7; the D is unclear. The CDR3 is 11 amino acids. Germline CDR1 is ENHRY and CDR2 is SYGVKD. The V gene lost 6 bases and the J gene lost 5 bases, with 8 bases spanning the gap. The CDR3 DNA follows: TGTGCCATCAGCAATCAGCACGAGCAGTACTTC. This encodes CAISNQHEQYF.

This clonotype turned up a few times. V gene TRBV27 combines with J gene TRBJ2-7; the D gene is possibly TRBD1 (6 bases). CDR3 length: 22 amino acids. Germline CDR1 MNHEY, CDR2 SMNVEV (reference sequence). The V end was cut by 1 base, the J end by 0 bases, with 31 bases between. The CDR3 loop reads CASSLCPRSPGHIPMSSYEQYV. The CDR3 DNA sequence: TGTGCCAGCAGTTTATGCCCAAGAAGCCCGGGACACATTCCCATGAGCTCCTACGAGCAGTACGTC.

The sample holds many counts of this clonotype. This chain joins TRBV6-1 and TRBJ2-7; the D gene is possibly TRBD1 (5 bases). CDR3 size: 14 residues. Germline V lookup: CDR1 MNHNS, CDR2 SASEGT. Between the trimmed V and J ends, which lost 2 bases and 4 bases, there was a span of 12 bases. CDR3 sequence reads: CASSEPTVEYEQYV. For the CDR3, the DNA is TGTGCCAGCAGTGAACCGACAGTTGAGTACGAGCAGTACGTC.

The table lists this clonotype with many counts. DNA of the CDR3: TGCGCCAGCAGCTTGTGGGGGGGAAACAATGAGCAGTTCTTC. As protein: CASSLWGGNNEQFF. The chain links TRBV5-1 to TRBJ2-1; 7 nucleotides line up with TRBD2. V was pared by 1 base and J by 5 bases, with 3 bases of the junction left unmatched. The CDR3 totals 14 residues. Germline loops: CDR1 SGHRS, CDR2 YFSETQ.

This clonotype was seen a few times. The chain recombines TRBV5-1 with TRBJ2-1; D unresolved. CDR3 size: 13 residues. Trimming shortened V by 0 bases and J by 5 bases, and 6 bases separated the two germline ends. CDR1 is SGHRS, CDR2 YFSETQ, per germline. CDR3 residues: CASSLEPHNEQFF. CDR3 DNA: TGCGCCAGCAGCTTGGAGCCGCACAATGAGCAGTTCTTC.

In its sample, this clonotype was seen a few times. The CDR3 DNA sequence: TGCGCCAGCAGCTTAGGACCAGTCAATGAGCAGTTCTTC. This sequence encodes CASSLGPVNEQFF. The chain employs TRBV5-1 and TRBJ2-1, with unresolved D. The germline CDR1 and CDR2 sequences are SGHRS and YFSETQ. V lost 2 bases and J 6 bases, leaving 9 bases between the germline ends. There are 13 residues in the CDR3.

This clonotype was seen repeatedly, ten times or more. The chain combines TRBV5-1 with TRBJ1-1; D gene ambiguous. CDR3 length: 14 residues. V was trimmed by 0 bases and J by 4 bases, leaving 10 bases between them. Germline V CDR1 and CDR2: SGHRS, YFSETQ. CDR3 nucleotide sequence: TGCGCCAGCAGCTTGGATCCGGCGAGCACTGAAGCTTTCTTT. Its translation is CASSLDPASTEAFF.

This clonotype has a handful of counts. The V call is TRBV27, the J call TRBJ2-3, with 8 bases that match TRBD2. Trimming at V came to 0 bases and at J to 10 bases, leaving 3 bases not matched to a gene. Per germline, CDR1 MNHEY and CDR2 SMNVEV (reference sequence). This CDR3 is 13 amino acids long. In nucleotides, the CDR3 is TGTGCCAGCAGTTTATCCCCGGGAGGGCCGCAGTATTTT. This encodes CASSLSPGGPQYF.

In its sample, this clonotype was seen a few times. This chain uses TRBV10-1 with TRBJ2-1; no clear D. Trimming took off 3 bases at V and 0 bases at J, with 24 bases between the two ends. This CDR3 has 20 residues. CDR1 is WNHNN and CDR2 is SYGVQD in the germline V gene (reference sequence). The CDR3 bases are TGCGCCAGCAGTGATAGTAGCCGGGCTGGCGATCGACGCTCCTACAATGAGCAGTTCTTC. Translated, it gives CASSDSSRAGDRRSYNEQFF.

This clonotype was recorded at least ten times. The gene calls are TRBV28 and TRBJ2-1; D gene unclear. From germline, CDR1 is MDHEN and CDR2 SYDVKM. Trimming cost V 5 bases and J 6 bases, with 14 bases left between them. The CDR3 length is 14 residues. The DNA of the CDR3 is TGTGCCAGCAGTAACCTAGTGAACTCCAATGAGCAGTTCTTC. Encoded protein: CASSNLVNSNEQFF.

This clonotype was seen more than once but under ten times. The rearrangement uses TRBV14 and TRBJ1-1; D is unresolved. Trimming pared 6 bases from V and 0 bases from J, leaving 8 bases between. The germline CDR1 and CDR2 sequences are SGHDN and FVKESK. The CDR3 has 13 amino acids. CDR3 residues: CASRQKVNTEAFF. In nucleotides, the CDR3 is TGTGCCAGCAGGCAGAAGGTGAACACTGAAGCTTTCTTT. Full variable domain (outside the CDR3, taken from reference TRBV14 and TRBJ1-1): EAGVTQFPSHSVIEKGQTVTLRCDPISGHDNLYWYRRVMGKEIKFLLHFVKESKQDESGMPNNRFLAERTGGTYSTLKVQPAELEDSGVYFCASRQKVNTEAFFGQGTRLTVV.

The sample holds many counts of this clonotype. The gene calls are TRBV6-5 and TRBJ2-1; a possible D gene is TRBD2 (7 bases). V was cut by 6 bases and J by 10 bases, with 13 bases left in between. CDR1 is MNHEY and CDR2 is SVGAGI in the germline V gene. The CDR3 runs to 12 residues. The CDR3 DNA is TGTGCCAGCAGCCCCGGGGGGCAAGAGCAGTTCTTC. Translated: CASSPGGQEQFF.

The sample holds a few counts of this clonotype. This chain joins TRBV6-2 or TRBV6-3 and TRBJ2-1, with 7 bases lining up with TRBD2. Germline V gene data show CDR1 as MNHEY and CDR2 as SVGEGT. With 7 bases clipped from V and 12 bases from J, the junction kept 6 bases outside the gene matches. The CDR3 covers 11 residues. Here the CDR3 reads CASTSWGGQFF. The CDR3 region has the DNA TGTGCCAGCACCTCCTGGGGGGGGCAGTTCTTC.

CDR3 coding DNA: TGCAGCGTTGCTCCTTCCCCTACGCAGTATTTT. Its protein product is CSVAPSPTQYF. The chain has TRBV29-1 and TRBJ2-3; no reliable D call. V dropped 4 bases and J dropped 8 bases, with 10 bases sitting between them. Germline V gene lookup returns CDR1 SQVTM and CDR2 ANQGSEA. The CDR3 contains 11 residues.

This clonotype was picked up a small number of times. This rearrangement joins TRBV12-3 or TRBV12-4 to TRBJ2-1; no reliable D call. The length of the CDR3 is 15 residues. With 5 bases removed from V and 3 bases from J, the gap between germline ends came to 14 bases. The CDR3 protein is CASSLTVQVYNEQFF. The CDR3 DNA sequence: TGTGCCAGCAGTCTGACCGTGCAGGTCTACAATGAGCAGTTCTTC.

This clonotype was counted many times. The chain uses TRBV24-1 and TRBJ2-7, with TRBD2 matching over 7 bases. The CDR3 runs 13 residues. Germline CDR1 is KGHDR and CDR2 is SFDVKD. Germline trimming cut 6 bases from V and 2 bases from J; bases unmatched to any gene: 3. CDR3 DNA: TGTGCCACCAGTCCCGGGAGGCCCTACGAGCAGTACTTC. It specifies CATSPGRPYEQYF.

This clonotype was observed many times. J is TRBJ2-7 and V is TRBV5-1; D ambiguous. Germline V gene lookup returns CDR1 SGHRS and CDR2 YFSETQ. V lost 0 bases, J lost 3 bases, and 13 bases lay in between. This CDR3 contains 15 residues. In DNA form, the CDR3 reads TGCGCCAGCAGCTTGGATCCAGCTATGGGCTACGAGCAGTACTTC. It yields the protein CASSLDPAMGYEQYF.

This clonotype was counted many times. The CDR3 DNA reads as TGTGCCAGCAGCTTTGGGGCAGGGGTCAAGGAGACCCAGTACTTC. Its translation is CASSFGAGVKETQYF. V and J are TRBV7-9 and TRBJ2-5; D possibly corresponds to TRBD1 (6 bases). CDR1 is SEHNR, CDR2 FQNEAQ, per germline (reference sequence). The germline V and J ends were trimmed by 3 bases and 5 bases, with 16 bases remaining between them. There are 15 residues in the CDR3.

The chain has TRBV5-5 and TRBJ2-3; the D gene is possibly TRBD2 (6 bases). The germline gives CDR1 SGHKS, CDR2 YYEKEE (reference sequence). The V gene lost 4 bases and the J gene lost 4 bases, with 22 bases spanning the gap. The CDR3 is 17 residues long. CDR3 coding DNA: TGTGCCAGCAGCCCGGAGGGCTCGTGGGCCCTCGCAGATACGCAGTATTTT. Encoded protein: CASSPEGSWALADTQYF.

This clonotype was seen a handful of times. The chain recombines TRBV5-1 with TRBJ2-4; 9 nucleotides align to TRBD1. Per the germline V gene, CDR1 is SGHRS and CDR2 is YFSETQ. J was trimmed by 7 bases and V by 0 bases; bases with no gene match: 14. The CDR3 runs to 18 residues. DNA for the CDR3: TGCGCCAGCAGCTTGGTTGGGACAGGGTCTCAATTCGCCAACATTCAGTACTTC. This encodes CASSLVGTGSQFANIQYF.

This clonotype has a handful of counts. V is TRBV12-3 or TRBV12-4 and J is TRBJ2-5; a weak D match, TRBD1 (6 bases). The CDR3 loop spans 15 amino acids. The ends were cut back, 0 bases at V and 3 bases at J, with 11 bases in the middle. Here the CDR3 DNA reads TGTGCCAGCAGTTTAGCCTTAGGGGGAAAAGAGACCCAGTACTTC. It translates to CASSLALGGKETQYF.

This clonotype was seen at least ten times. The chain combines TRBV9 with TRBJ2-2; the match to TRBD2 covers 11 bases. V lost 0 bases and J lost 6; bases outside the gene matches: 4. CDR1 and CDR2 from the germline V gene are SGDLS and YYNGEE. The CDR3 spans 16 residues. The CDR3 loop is CASSVGLAGRSGELFF. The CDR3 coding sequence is TGTGCCAGCAGCGTAGGACTAGCGGGACGTTCCGGGGAGCTGTTTTTT.

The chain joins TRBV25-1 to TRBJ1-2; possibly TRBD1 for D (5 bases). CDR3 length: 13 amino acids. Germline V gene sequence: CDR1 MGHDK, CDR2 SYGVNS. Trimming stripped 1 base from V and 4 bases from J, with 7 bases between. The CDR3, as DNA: TGTGCCAGCAGTGAATTCGGGGGCTATGGCTACACCTTC. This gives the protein CASSEFGGYGYTF.

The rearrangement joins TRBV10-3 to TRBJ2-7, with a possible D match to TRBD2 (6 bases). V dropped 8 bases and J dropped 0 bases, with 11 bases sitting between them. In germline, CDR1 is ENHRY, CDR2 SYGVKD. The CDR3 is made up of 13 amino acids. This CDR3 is CAIGVEGSYEQYF. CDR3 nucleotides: TGTGCCATCGGGGTGGAGGGCTCCTACGAGCAGTACTTC.

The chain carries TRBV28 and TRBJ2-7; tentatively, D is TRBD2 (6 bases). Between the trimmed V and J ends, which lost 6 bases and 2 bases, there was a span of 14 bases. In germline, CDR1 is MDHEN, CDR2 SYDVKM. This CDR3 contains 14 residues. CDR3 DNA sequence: TGTGCCAGCAGGGGAGGAATTGGACCCTACGAGCAGTACGTC. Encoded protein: CASRGGIGPYEQYV.

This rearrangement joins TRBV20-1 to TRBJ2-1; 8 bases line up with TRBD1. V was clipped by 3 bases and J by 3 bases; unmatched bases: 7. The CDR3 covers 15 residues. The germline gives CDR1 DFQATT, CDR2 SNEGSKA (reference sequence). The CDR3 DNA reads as TGCAGTGCTAGTGTTTTGGGGACAGGCTACAATGAGCAGTTCTTC. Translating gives CSASVLGTGYNEQFF.